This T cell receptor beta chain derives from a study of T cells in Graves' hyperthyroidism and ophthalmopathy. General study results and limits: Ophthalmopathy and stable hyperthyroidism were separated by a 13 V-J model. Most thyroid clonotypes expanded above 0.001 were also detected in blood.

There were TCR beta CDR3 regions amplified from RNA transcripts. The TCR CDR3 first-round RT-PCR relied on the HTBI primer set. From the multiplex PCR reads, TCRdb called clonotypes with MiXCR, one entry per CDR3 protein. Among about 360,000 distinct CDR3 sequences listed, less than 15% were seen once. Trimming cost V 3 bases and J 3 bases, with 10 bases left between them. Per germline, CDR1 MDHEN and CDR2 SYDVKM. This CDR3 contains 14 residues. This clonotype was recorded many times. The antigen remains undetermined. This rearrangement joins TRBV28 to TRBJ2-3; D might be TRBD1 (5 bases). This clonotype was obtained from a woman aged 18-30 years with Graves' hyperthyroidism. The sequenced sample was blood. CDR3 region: CASSFAGATDTQYF. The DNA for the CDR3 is TGTGCCAGCAGTTTTGCTGGGGCTACAGATACGCAGTATTTT.